Listed here are 23 T cell receptor beta chains from one sample, sequenced in a study of T cell responses to AZD1222 COVID-19 vaccine. TCRdb's copy holds only in-frame clones and misses some; the assay was immunoSEQ multiplex PCR. Among about 120,000 clones listed, around 92% were seen once. The sample in question was peripheral blood, obtained on day 0 of AZD1222 vaccination. These receptors originate from an adult in good health.

This clone showed up just once. The chain employs TRBV7-8 and TRBJ2-1, with 10 bases aligning to TRBD2. V was clipped by 7 bases and J by 0 bases; unmatched bases: 6. The CDR3 is made up of 16 amino acids. Germline CDR1 reads SGHVS; CDR2 reads FQNEAQ. This CDR3 is CASNQLAGSSYNEQFF. The DNA for the CDR3 is TGTGCCAGCAACCAACTAGCGGGGAGCTCCTACAATGAGCAGTTCTTC.

In its sample, this clone was seen once. Other DNA sequences in this sample translate to the same CDR3. The chain is built from TRBV12-3 or TRBV12-4 and TRBJ2-7; D not certain. Trimming cost V 3 bases and J 7 bases, with 13 bases left between them. CDR3 length: 13 residues. CDR3 sequence: CASSLVDRGEQYF. CDR3 coding DNA: TGTGCCAGCAGTTTGGTGGATCGAGGTGAGCAGTACTTC.

The chain couples TRBV4-1 to TRBJ2-1; maybe TRBD1 (6 bases). This CDR3 comprises 15 residues. Germline V gene sequence: CDR1 MGHRA, CDR2 YSYEKL. The germline V and J ends were trimmed by 1 base and 4 bases, with 11 bases remaining between them. This CDR3 is CASSQGDRRYNEQFF. The DNA of the CDR3 is TGCGCCAGCAGCCAAGGAGACAGGCGGTACAATGAGCAGTTCTTC.

The chain links TRBV18 to TRBJ1-5, with 11 nucleotides matching TRBD1. The CDR3 covers 14 residues. CDR1 is KGHSH, CDR2 LQKENI, per germline. Trimming at V came to 6 bases and at J to 3 bases, leaving 1 base not matched to a gene. The CDR3 DNA sequence: TGTGCCAGCTCGGGACAGGGGGACAATCAGCCCCAGCATTTT. Translated: CASSGQGDNQPQHF.

This sequence joins TRBV2 and TRBJ1-5, with 9 bases aligning to TRBD1. The J segment lost 0 bases and the V segment lost 5 bases, leaving 8 bases of the junction unmatched. The CDR3 is 17 residues long. CDR1 SNHLY and CDR2 FYNNEI come from the germline V gene. The CDR3, as DNA: TGTGCCAGCAGTTTTGGACAGGGGCCTTATAGCAATCAGCCCCAGCATTTT. As protein: CASSFGQGPYSNQPQHF.

The rearrangement uses TRBV3-1 (or the pseudogene TRBV3-2) and TRBJ2-7, with 13 bases fitting TRBD2. Germline assignment: CDR1 LGHDT and CDR2 YNNKEL (reference sequence). This CDR3 contains 14 residues. With 8 bases clipped from V and 4 bases from J, the junction kept 5 bases outside the gene matches. The CDR3 sequence: CASGLAGVAYEQYF. The DNA for the CDR3 is TGTGCCAGCGGACTAGCGGGAGTGGCTTACGAGCAGTACTTC.

The chain carries TRBV7-9 and TRBJ2-2; the D is unclear. The CDR3 runs 13 residues. Trimming pared 3 bases from V and 7 bases from J, leaving 9 bases between. CDR1 is SEHNR, CDR2 FQNEAQ, per germline (reference sequence). DNA of the CDR3: TGTGCCAGCAGCTTCCCTGCCGGCGGGGAGCTGTTTTTT. Protein product: CASSFPAGGELFF.

This sequence joins TRBV10-3 and TRBJ1-2, with a tentative D call TRBD1 (5 bases). The CDR3 is 15 amino acids. Trimming left V 8 bases short and J 4 bases short, with 20 bases between. Looked up from germline, CDR1 is ENHRY and CDR2 is SYGVKD. Here the CDR3 reads CAIARDGPTLYGYTF. In DNA form, the CDR3 reads TGTGCCATCGCGAGGGACGGACCTACTCTCTATGGCTACACCTTC.

This chain joins TRBV2 and TRBJ1-5; 12 nucleotides agree with TRBD1. Germline trimming cut 6 bases from V and 9 bases from J; bases unmatched to any gene: 12. The CDR3 has 16 amino acids. CDR1 is SNHLY, CDR2 FYNNEI, per germline. The DNA for the CDR3 is TGTGCCAGCAGCTCGACCGCCGGGACAGGGGGCATGCCCCAGCATTTT. Protein sequence: CASSSTAGTGGMPQHF.

Of note for this clone: Other DNA sequences in this specimen translate into the identical CDR3. The chain employs TRBV6-1 and TRBJ1-5; unclear D gene. The germline V gene has CDR1 MNHNS and CDR2 SASEGT. The CDR3 contains 12 residues. Trimming stripped 3 bases from V and 7 bases from J, with 7 bases between. CDR3 region: CASSDGGQPQHF. In DNA, the CDR3 is TGTGCCAGCAGTGATGGCGGGCAGCCCCAGCATTTT.

Here the CDR3 DNA reads TGTGCCAGCAGCCTTTACAGGGGGCGGAGCACTGAAGCTTTCTTT. Residues: CASSLYRGRSTEAFF. The chain combines TRBV3-1 (or the pseudogene TRBV3-2) with TRBJ1-1; the match to TRBD1 covers 9 bases. The CDR3 consists of 15 residues. The germline V gene encodes CDR1 LGHDT and CDR2 YNNKEL (reference sequence). J was trimmed by 4 bases and V by 4 bases; bases with no gene match: 7.

The chain recombines TRBV6-5 with TRBJ1-2; D not resolved. Trimming removed 6 bases from V and 4 bases from J, with 15 bases in between. The CDR3 consists of 14 residues. The germline V gene encodes CDR1 MNHEY and CDR2 SVGAGI. The CDR3 protein is CASRRGPDFYGYTF. CDR3 sequence (DNA): TGTGCCAGCAGACGCGGACCTGATTTCTATGGCTACACCTTC.

The chain has TRBV5-1 and TRBJ2-7; 10 bases match TRBD1. The CDR3 is 17 residues long. The J segment lost 6 bases and the V segment lost 0 bases, leaving 12 bases of the junction unmatched. Germline CDR1 reads SGHRS; CDR2 reads YFSETQ. CDR3 in DNA: TGCGCCAGCAGCTTGGTACCGGACGGACAGGGGGGGCCCGAGCAGTACTTC. Protein: CASSLVPDGQGGPEQYF.

V gene TRBV2 combines with J gene TRBJ1-2, with D possibly TRBD1 on 5 matching bases. Germline V CDR1 and CDR2: SNHLY, FYNNEI. The CDR3 runs 14 residues. V was cut by 3 bases and J by 3 bases, with 11 bases left in between. CDR3 nucleotide sequence: TGTGCCAGCAGTGATCTGGGGGGTGACTATGGCTACACCTTC. Translating it yields CASSDLGGDYGYTF. Looking up the rest from reference TRBV2 and TRBJ1-2 gives the full variable domain: EPEVTQTPSHQVTQMGQEVILRCVPISNHLYFYWYRQILGQKVEFLVSFYNNEISEKSEIFDDQFSVERPDGSNFTLKIRSTKLEDSAMYFCASSDLGGDYGYTFGSGTRLTVV.

V usage is TRBV5-1 and J usage is TRBJ2-3, with a weak D call TRBD1 (5 bases). The CDR3 runs 15 residues. The germline V gene encodes CDR1 SGHRS and CDR2 YFSETQ. V was trimmed by 0 bases and J by 0 bases, leaving 8 bases between them. In DNA form, the CDR3 reads TGCGCCAGCAGCTTGGCCCCAGGGAGCACAGATACGCAGTATTTT. Amino acids: CASSLAPGSTDTQYF.

The genes are TRBV14 and TRBJ2-5; no firm D call. In germline, CDR1 is SGHDN, CDR2 FVKESK. The V end lost 0 bases, the J end lost 4 bases, and 15 bases lay between the germline ends. The length of the CDR3 is 16 residues. CDR3 coding DNA: TGTGCCAGCAGCCAAGATACACCCTCTTTGAGAGAGACCCAGTACTTC. Protein sequence: CASSQDTPSLRETQYF.

V and J are TRBV19 and TRBJ2-1, with 7 bases lining up with TRBD1. J lost 2 bases, V lost 1 base, and 2 bases had no gene match. Germline V gene lookup returns CDR1 LNHDA and CDR2 SQIVND (reference sequence). The CDR3 consists of 15 residues. This chain's CDR3 is CASSIAGGAYNEQFF. The CDR3 DNA sequence: TGTGCCAGTAGTATAGCAGGGGGTGCCTACAATGAGCAGTTCTTC.

The V call is TRBV30, the J call TRBJ1-2; TRBD1 matches at 11 bases. The CDR3 has 17 residues. V lost 2 bases to trimming and J lost 8 bases; unmatched junction nucleotides: 16. Germline-derived CDR1 and CDR2 are GTSNPN and SVGIG (reference sequence). CDR3 sequence reads: CAWSPPWTGGLTEGYTF. CDR3 bases: TGTGCCTGGAGTCCACCCTGGACAGGGGGCTTGACGGAGGGCTACACCTTC.

Turning to this clone: The sample contains more than one DNA sequence encoding this CDR3. This rearrangement joins TRBV27 to TRBJ1-1, with a tentative D call TRBD1 (5 bases). This CDR3 is 14 amino acids long. Germline-derived CDR1 and CDR2 are MNHEY and SMNVEV (reference sequence). Trimming shortened V by 5 bases and J by 1 base, and 11 bases separated the two germline ends. The CDR3 nucleotides are TGTGCCAGCAGTCCCGGGACGGCGAACACTGAAGCTTTCTTT. It is translated as CASSPGTANTEAFF.

V gene TRBV27 combines with J gene TRBJ1-2; D possibly corresponds to TRBD1 (6 bases). Germline-derived CDR1 and CDR2 are MNHEY and SMNVEV (reference sequence). V was shortened by 4 bases and J by 4 bases, with 13 bases between the two germline ends. The CDR3 extends over 14 amino acids. The CDR3 DNA is TGTGCCAGCAGTTCGGGACATTCGAGCTATGGCTACACCTTC. Its translation: CASSSGHSSYGYTF.

The rearrangement joins TRBV3-1 (or the pseudogene TRBV3-2) to TRBJ2-3; D call uncertain. This CDR3 is built from 18 residues. Germline CDR1 reads LGHDT; CDR2 reads YNNKEL (reference sequence). The V and J ends lost 4 bases and 0 bases respectively, with 20 bases between them. The CDR3 coding sequence is TGTGCCAGCAGCCCAAGAGTCAGAGGACGGTCTAGCACAGATACGCAGTATTTT. It is translated as CASSPRVRGRSSTDTQYF.

This chain uses TRBV3-1 (or the pseudogene TRBV3-2) with TRBJ2-5; D gene uncertain. The end of the DNA aligns better with TRBJ2-7, so the J call may be wrong. There are 13 residues in the CDR3. In germline, CDR1 is LGHDT, CDR2 YNNKEL (reference sequence). The CDR3 region is CASSQSHSYEQYF. The DNA of the CDR3 is TGTGCCAGCAGCCAAAGCCACTCCTACGAGCAGTACTTC.

The DNA of the CDR3 is TGTGCCGTCAACCCCTCCGAAGGTTCGAACACCGGGGAGCTGTTTTTT. Its translation is CAVNPSEGSNTGELFF. The chain employs TRBV7-9 and TRBJ2-2; no firm D call. V was cut by 11 bases and J by 0 bases, with 19 bases left in between. The CDR3 runs 16 residues. The V gene's germline CDR1 is SEHNR and CDR2 FQNEAQ (reference sequence).